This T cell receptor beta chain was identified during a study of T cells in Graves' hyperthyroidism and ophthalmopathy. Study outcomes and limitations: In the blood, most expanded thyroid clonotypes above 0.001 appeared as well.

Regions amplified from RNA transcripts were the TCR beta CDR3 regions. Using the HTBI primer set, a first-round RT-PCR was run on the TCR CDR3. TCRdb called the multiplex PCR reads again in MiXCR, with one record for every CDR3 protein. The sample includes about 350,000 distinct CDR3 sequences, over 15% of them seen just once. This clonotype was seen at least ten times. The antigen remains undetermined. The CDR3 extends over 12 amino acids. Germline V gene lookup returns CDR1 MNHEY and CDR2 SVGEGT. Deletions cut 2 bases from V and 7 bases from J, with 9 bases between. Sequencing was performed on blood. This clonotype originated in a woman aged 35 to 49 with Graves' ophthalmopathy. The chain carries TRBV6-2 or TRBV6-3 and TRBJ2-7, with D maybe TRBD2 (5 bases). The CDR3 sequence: CASSYSAGEQYF. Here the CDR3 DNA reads TGTGCCAGCAGTTACAGCGCGGGTGAGCAGTACTTC.